Below are 24 T cell receptor beta chains sequenced from a single sample in a study of blood T cell repertoires in COVID-19. Profiling relied on immunoSEQ multiplex PCR, and the TCRdb table lists in-frame clones only, not all of them. The sample carries 250,000 to 400,000 clones, around 86% recorded once. Sequences were obtained from PBMCs or T cells enriched from blood (not recorded which). These receptors all come from a man aged 55 to 70 who had recovered from COVID-19.

This rearrangement joins TRBV28 to TRBJ2-7; 9 nucleotides line up with TRBD2. The CDR3 is 12 amino acids. The junction had 5 bases not matched to a gene; V was cut back by 11 bases and J by 3 bases. Germline V CDR1 and CDR2: MDHEN, SYDVKM. CDR3 in DNA: TGTGCCGGTAGCGGGAGAAACTACGAGCAGTACTTC. Its translation: CAGSGRNYEQYF.

This sequence joins TRBV13 and TRBJ2-3, with unresolved D. CDR3 length equals 12 residues. The V gene's germline CDR1 is PRHDT and CDR2 FYEKMQ (reference sequence). V was pared by 5 bases and J by 5 bases, with 8 bases between. CDR3 protein: CASSPSGDTQYF. The CDR3 DNA is TGTGCCAGCAGCCCATCCGGAGATACGCAGTATTTT.

The V call is TRBV12-5, the J call TRBJ2-5; TRBD2 might be the D (5 bases). The CDR3 covers 12 residues. Per germline, CDR1 LGHNT and CDR2 FRNRAP. The V end was cut by 5 bases, the J end by 5 bases, with 9 bases between. The CDR3 DNA reads as TGTGCTAGTGGTGAGGGTCTGGAGACCCAGTACTTC. It encodes CASGEGLETQYF.

For the CDR3, the DNA is TGTGCCAGCAGTTTAACTAGCCCGCTCTACGAGCAGTACTTC. As protein: CASSLTSPLYEQYF. V and J are TRBV27 and TRBJ2-7; tentative D call: TRBD2 (6 bases). The CDR3 contains 14 residues. Germline loops: CDR1 MNHEY, CDR2 SMNVEV (reference sequence). The V end lost 2 bases, the J end lost 3 bases, and 11 bases lay between the germline ends.

The J gene is TRBJ2-2, the V gene TRBV27; TRBD1 matches at 8 bases. Germline V gives CDR1 MNHEY, CDR2 SMNVEV (reference sequence). The length of the CDR3 is 16 residues. V shed 4 bases and J 0 bases; nucleotides not matched to a gene: 4. CDR3 sequence (DNA): TGTGCCAGCAGTTCGTGGGACAGGCCGAACACCGGGGAGCTGTTTTTT. Its translation is CASSSWDRPNTGELFF.

This clone was seen only once. The V and J genes are TRBV5-8 and TRBJ1-2; weak D call: TRBD1 (5 bases). Germline V gene lookup returns CDR1 SGHTS and CDR2 YDEGEE. The CDR3 extends over 15 amino acids. Trimming shortened V by 1 base and J by 12 bases, and 22 bases separated the two germline ends. The DNA for the CDR3 is TGTGCCAGCAGCTTGCGGTCAAATACACCGGGACTCCACACCTTC. Protein product: CASSLRSNTPGLHTF.

The J gene is TRBJ2-3, the V gene TRBV5-1; possibly TRBD1 for D (6 bases). V shed 4 bases and J shed 3 bases, with 12 bases lying between them. Germline V gene data show CDR1 as SGHRS and CDR2 as YFSETQ. The CDR3 sequence is 14 residues long. The CDR3 DNA reads as TGCGCCAGCAGCCTACAGGGCCCAACAGATACGCAGTATTTT. This gives the protein CASSLQGPTDTQYF. The whole variable domain, filled in from reference TRBV5-1 and TRBJ2-3, reads KAGVTQTPRYLIKTRGQQVTLSCSPISGHRSVSWYQQTPGQGLQFLFEYFSETQRNKGNFPGRFSGRQFSNSRSEMNVSTLELGDSALYLCASSLQGPTDTQYFGPGTRLTVL.

The CDR3 region is CASSQDSTGYGYTF. CDR3 coding DNA: TGCGCCAGCAGCCAAGATTCGACAGGATATGGCTACACCTTC. The chain carries TRBV4-3 and TRBJ1-2; TRBD1 is a possible D gene (6 bases). The CDR3 is 14 residues long. Germline V gives CDR1 LGHNA, CDR2 YSLEER. Trimming stripped 0 bases from V and 5 bases from J, with 10 bases between.

This chain joins TRBV19 and TRBJ1-2; 9 bases match TRBD1. Germline CDR1 and CDR2: LNHDA and SQIVND (reference sequence). The CDR3 is made up of 15 amino acids. J was trimmed by 4 bases and V by 3 bases; bases with no gene match: 6. The CDR3 spells CASSIQGQGVYGYTF. CDR3 bases: TGTGCCAGTAGTATTCAGGGACAGGGAGTCTATGGCTACACCTTC.

J is TRBJ1-1 and V is TRBV14; D remains unclear. V was trimmed by 2 bases and J by 4 bases, leaving 8 bases between them. The CDR3 extends over 13 amino acids. Germline CDR1 and CDR2: SGHDN and FVKESK. CDR3 loop: CASSQSFATEAFF. CDR3 coding DNA: TGTGCCAGCAGCCAAAGCTTCGCCACTGAAGCTTTCTTT.

Turning to this clone: Other DNA sequences in the same sample also yield this CDR3. This chain joins TRBV19 and TRBJ1-5; 9 bases agree with TRBD1. Trimming cost V 4 bases and J 3 bases; bases outside gene matches: 4. This CDR3 has 15 residues. CDR1 LNHDA and CDR2 SQIVND come from the germline V gene (reference sequence). CDR3 nucleotides: TGTGCCAGTAGTACAGACAGGGGGTCCAATCAGCCCCAGCATTTT. Its translation: CASSTDRGSNQPQHF.

The CDR3 loop reads CASSRSTDTQYF. The DNA for the CDR3 is TGTGCCAGCAGTAGAAGCACAGATACGCAGTATTTT. The chain couples TRBV5-4 to TRBJ2-3; D remains ambiguous. The CDR3 spans 12 residues. The V gene's germline CDR1 is SGHNT and CDR2 YYREEE (reference sequence). The V gene lost 5 bases and the J gene lost 0 bases, with 4 bases spanning the gap.

This clone was seen a single time. V and J are TRBV5-1 and TRBJ2-2, with D tentatively TRBD2 (6 bases). Germline loops: CDR1 SGHRS, CDR2 YFSETQ. Trimming left V 4 bases short and J 2 bases short, with 18 bases between. This CDR3 has 17 amino acids. The CDR3 DNA reads as TGCGCCAGCAGCAGGACTATAGACCTTATAAACACCGGGGAGCTGTTTTTT. It specifies CASSRTIDLINTGELFF.

The V call is TRBV25-1, the J call TRBJ1-1; the D gene is possibly TRBD1 (5 bases). This CDR3 has 16 residues. Germline lookup yields CDR1 MGHDK and CDR2 SYGVNS. The ends were cut back, 1 base at V and 0 bases at J, with 12 bases in the middle. The CDR3 sequence: CASSESLEDMNTEAFF. As DNA, the CDR3 is TGTGCCAGCAGTGAATCCCTCGAGGACATGAACACTGAAGCTTTCTTT.

V usage is TRBV5-1 and J usage is TRBJ2-2; D not certain. This CDR3 has 16 residues. The V end lost 2 bases, the J end lost 0 bases, and 11 bases lay between the germline ends. Looked up from germline, CDR1 is SGHRS and CDR2 is YFSETQ. The CDR3 nucleotides are TGCGCCAGCAGCTTCTCCGCGTTCGCGAACACCGGGGAGCTGTTTTTT. It specifies CASSFSAFANTGELFF.

The chain combines TRBV10-3 with TRBJ2-3; 12 bases align to TRBD2. This CDR3 has 17 residues. V lost 6 bases and J lost 0; bases outside the gene matches: 7. Germline CDR1 reads ENHRY; CDR2 reads SYGVKD. In DNA form, the CDR3 reads TGTGCCATCAGCCCGGGACTAGCGGGTACTAGCACAGATACGCAGTATTTT. The encoded protein is CAISPGLAGTSTDTQYF.

The genes are TRBV28 and TRBJ2-7; D gene unclear. The CDR3 contains 12 residues. Germline loops: CDR1 MDHEN, CDR2 SYDVKM. Deletions cut 2 bases from V and 9 bases from J, with 11 bases between. CDR3 loop: CASSLGMTLQYF. The CDR3 DNA reads as TGTGCCAGCAGTTTAGGAATGACACTGCAGTACTTC.

This sequence joins TRBV19 and TRBJ2-7, with 10 bases identical to TRBD2. Germline assignment: CDR1 LNHDA and CDR2 SQIVND (reference sequence). The J segment lost 2 bases and the V segment lost 7 bases, leaving 11 bases of the junction unmatched. CDR3 size: 16 residues. CDR3 sequence reads: CASTLTWTSGTYEQYF. In nucleotides, the CDR3 is TGTGCCAGTACCCTTACTTGGACTAGCGGAACCTACGAGCAGTACTTC. Together with reference TRBV19 and TRBJ2-7, the CDR3 gives the full variable domain: DGGITQSPKYLFRKEGQNVTLSCEQNLNHDAMYWYRQDPGQGLRLIYYSQIVNDFQKGDIAEGYSVSREKKESFPLTVTSAQKNPTAFYLCASTLTWTSGTYEQYFGPGTRLTVT.

This chain joins TRBV2 and TRBJ1-1, with D perhaps matching TRBD1 (6 bases). The V end lost 5 bases, the J end lost 1 base, and 11 bases lay between the germline ends. The CDR3 extends over 14 amino acids. Germline V gene data show CDR1 as SNHLY and CDR2 as FYNNEI. The CDR3 loop reads CASSRQETNTEAFF. The DNA of the CDR3 is TGTGCCAGCAGTAGACAGGAAACGAACACTGAAGCTTTCTTT.

The CDR3 sequence is CASSPAPGRVDTQYF. CDR3 DNA: TGCGCCAGCAGCCCCGCACCCGGGAGAGTCGATACGCAGTATTTT. The V gene is TRBV4-3, the J gene TRBJ2-3, with D perhaps TRBD2 (6 bases). CDR3 length: 15 amino acids. The ends were cut back, 4 bases at V and 6 bases at J, with 17 bases in the middle. The germline CDR1 and CDR2 sequences are LGHNA and YSLEER.

J is TRBJ1-5 and V is TRBV5-1; TRBD1 aligns across 12 bases. The ends lost 4 bases at V and 6 bases at J; junction bases unmatched: 5. Germline loops: CDR1 SGHRS, CDR2 YFSETQ. The length of the CDR3 is 15 residues. In DNA, the CDR3 is TGCGCCAGCAGCACCGGGACAGGGGGCTTTCAGCCCCAGCATTTT. The encoded protein is CASSTGTGGFQPQHF.

The rearrangement joins TRBV5-6 to TRBJ2-1; 9 nucleotides line up with TRBD2. Germline-derived CDR1 and CDR2 are SGHDT and YYEEEE. Trimming at V came to 2 bases and at J to 5 bases, leaving 5 bases not matched to a gene. The CDR3 runs to 15 residues. The CDR3 loop is CASSLGGRVDNEQFF. In nucleotides, the CDR3 is TGTGCCAGCAGCTTAGGCGGGAGGGTCGACAATGAGCAGTTCTTC.

CDR3 protein: CASSTHIAGAGDTQYF. DNA for the CDR3: TGTGCCAGTAGTACCCACATAGCGGGGGCGGGAGATACGCAGTATTTT. The V gene is TRBV19, the J gene TRBJ2-3; 9 nucleotides agree with TRBD2. V lost 4 bases, J lost 5 bases, and 10 bases stayed unmatched. Germline assignment: CDR1 LNHDA and CDR2 SQIVND (reference sequence). The CDR3 runs 16 residues.

The gene calls are TRBV28 and TRBJ1-2; tentatively, D is TRBD1 (6 bases). CDR3 length: 15 residues. Germline CDR1 is MDHEN and CDR2 is SYDVKM. V was clipped by 10 bases and J by 4 bases, with 22 bases between them. CDR3 protein: CAINEGVGGLYGYTF. As DNA, the CDR3 is TGTGCCATAAATGAGGGGGTTGGGGGCCTCTATGGCTACACCTTC.